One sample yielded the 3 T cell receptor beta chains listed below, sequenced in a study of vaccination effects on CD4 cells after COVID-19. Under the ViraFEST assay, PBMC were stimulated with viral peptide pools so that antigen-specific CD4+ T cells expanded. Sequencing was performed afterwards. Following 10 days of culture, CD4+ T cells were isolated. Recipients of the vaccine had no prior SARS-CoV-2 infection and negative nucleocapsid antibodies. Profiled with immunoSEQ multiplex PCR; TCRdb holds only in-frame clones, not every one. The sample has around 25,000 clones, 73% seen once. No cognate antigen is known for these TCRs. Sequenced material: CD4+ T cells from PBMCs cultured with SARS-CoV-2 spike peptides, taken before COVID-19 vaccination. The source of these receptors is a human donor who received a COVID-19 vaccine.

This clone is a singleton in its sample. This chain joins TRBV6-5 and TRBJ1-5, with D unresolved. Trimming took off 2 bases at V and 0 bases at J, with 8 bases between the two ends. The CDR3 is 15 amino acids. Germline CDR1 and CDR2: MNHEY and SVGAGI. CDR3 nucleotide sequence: TGTGCCAGCAGTTACGGCGGAGATAGCAATCAGCCCCAGCATTTT. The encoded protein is CASSYGGDSNQPQHF.

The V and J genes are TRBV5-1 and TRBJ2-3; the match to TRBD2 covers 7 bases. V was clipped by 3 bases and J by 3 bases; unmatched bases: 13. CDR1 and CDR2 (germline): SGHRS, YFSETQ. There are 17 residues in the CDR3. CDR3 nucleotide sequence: TGCGCCAGCAGCTCGGCCGGACTAGGGATCGGGACAGATACGCAGTATTTT. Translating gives CASSSAGLGIGTDTQYF.

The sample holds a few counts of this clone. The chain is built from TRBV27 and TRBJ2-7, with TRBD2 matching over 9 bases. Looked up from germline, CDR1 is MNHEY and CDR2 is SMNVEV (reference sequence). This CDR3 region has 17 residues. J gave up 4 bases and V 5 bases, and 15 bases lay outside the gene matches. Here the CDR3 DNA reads TGTGCCAGCAGTATCCTTTTCCCTAGCGGGACAACTTACGAGCAGTACTTC. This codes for CASSILFPSGTTYEQYF.